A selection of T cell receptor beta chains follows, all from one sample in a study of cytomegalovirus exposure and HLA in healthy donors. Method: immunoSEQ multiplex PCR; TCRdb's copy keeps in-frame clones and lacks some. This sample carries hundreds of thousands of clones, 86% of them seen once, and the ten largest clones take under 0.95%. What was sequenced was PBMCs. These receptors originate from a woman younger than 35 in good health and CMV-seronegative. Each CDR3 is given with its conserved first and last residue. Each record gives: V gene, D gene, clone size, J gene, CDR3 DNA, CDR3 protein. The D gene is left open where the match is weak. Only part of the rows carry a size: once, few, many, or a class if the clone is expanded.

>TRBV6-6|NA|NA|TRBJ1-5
TGTGCCAGCAGTTATACGGGGAATCAGCCCCAGCATTTT
CASSYTGNQPQHF
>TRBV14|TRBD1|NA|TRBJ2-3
TGTGCCAGCAGCCAAGATTATGGGACAGGATACACAGATACGCAGTATTTT
CASSQDYGTGYTDTQYF
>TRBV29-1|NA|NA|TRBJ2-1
TGCAGCGTAAAAGGGGGCTCCTACAATGAGCAGTTCTTC
CSVKGGSYNEQFF
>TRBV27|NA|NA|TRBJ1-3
TGTGCCAGCAGTTTATCGCCCGGACTGGGAAACACCATATATTTT
CASSLSPGLGNTIYF
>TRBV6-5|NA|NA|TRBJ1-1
TGTGCCAGCAGAGTCAGGGCTCTGAACACTGAAGCTTTCTTT
CASRVRALNTEAFF
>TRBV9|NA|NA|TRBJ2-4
TGTGCCAGCAGCGTCGGGGTTCTCGGCATTCAGTACTTC
CASSVGVLGIQYF
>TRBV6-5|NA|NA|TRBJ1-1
TGTGCCAGCAGTTACTCGGCAACGAACACTGAAGCTTTCTTT
CASSYSATNTEAFF
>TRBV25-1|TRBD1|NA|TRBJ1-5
TGTGCCAGCAGTGAGACAGGGAATCAGCCCCAGCATTTT
CASSETGNQPQHF
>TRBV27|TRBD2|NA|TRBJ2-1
TGTGCCAGCAGTCCGACACCGGGACTAGCGGGGGGCCGGGGGAATGAGCAGTTCTTC
CASSPTPGLAGGRGNEQFF
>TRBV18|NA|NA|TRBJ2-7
TGTGCCAGCTCACGGGACACCGGAATTGCCTACGAGCAGTACTTC
CASSRDTGIAYEQYF
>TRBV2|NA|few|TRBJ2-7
TGTGCCAGCAGTGAATACAGGCAGATCTACGAGCAGTACTTC
CASSEYRQIYEQYF
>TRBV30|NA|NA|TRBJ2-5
TGTGCCTGGTGTGACACCCGGAGGGTCCAAGAGACCCAGTACTTC
CAWCDTRRVQETQYF
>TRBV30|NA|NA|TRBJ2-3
TGTGCCTGGACTTTAGCGGGACAGAAAAACACAGATACGCAGTATTTT
CAWTLAGQKNTDTQYF
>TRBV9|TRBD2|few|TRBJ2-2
TGTGCCAGCCAGCGGGATAACACCGGGGAGCTGTTTTTT
CASQRDNTGELFF
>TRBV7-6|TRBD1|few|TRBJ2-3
TGTGCCAGCAGCCTCCGGACAGGGGGCACAGATACGCAGTATTTT
CASSLRTGGTDTQYF
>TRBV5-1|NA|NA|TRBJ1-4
TGCGCCAGCAGCTTGGGGCCGCATGAAAAACTGTTTTTT
CASSLGPHEKLFF
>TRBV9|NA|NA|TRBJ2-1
TGTGCCAGCAGCCCAACGCATGGGGAGGAGCAGTTCTTC
CASSPTHGEEQFF
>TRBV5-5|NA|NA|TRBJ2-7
TGTGCCAGCAGCACGGGACTCCGAGCTGCCTACGAGCAGTACTTC
CASSTGLRAAYEQYF
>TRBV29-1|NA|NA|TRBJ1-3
TGCAGCGTTGCAGAATACTCTGGAAACACCATATATTTT
CSVAEYSGNTIYF
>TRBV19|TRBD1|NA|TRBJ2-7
TGTGCCAGTAGTATTCTGGACAGGGGGGCCTACGAGCAGTACTTC
CASSILDRGAYEQYF
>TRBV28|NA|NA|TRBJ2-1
TGTGCCAGCAGTCCCCTGACAGATACTACCTACAATGAGCAGTTCTTC
CASSPLTDTTYNEQFF
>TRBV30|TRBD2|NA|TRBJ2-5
TGTGCCTGGAGACAGGGACTAGCGGGGCCACAAGAGACCCAGTACTTC
CAWRQGLAGPQETQYF
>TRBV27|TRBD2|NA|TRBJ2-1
TGTGCCAGCACCCCCCTAGCGGGAGACAATGAGCAGTTCTTC
CASTPLAGDNEQFF
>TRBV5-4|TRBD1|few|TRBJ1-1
TGTGCCAGCAGCTTGGACAGGGGCACTGAAGCTTTCTTT
CASSLDRGTEAFF
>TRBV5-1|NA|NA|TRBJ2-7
TGCGCCAGCACCGGGACTTCTGCCTACGAGCAGTACTTC
CASTGTSAYEQYF
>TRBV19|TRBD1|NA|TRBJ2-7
TGTGCCAGTTCACTGAGACAGGGGGCCTACGAGCAGTACTTC
CASSLRQGAYEQYF
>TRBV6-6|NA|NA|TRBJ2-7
TGTGCCAGCAGTTACTCCCAGGGGCTCTACGAGCAGTACTTC
CASSYSQGLYEQYF
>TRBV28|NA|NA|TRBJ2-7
TGTGCCAGTTCCCCCGAGGGACAACTCTCCGAGCAGTACTTC
CASSPEGQLSEQYF
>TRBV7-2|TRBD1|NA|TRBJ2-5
TGTGCCAGCAGCTCGCCCACAGGGGGCGTAGAGACCCAGTACTTC
CASSSPTGGVETQYF
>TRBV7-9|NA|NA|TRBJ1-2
TGTGCCAGCAGCTTAGTTTTTCGGGGGAACGGTGGCTACACCTTC
CASSLVFRGNGGYTF
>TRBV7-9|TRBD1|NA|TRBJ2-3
TGTGCCAGCAGCCGGGACAGCAGACCAGATACGCAGTATTTT
CASSRDSRPDTQYF
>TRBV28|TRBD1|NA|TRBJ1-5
TGTGCCAGCAGTTCCGGACAGGGAGGGCAGCCCCAGCATTTT
CASSSGQGGQPQHF
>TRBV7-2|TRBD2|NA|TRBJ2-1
TGTGCCAGCAGCTTACAGGGCGGGAGGTCTTACAATGAGCAGTTCTTC
CASSLQGGRSYNEQFF